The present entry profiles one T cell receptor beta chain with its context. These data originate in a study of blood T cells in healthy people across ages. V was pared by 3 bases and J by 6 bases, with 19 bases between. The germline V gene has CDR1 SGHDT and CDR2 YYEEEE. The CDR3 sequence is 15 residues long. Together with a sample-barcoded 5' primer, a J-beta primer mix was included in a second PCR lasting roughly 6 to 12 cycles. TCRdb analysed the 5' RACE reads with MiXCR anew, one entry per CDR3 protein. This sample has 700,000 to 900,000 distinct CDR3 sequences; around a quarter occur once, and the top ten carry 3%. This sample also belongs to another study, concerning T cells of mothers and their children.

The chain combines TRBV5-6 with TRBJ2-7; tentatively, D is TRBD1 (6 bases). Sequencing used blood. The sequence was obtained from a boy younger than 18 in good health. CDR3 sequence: CASSSADRRVSEQYF. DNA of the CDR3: TGTGCCAGCAGCTCCGCGGACAGAAGGGTTAGCGAGCAGTACTTC.